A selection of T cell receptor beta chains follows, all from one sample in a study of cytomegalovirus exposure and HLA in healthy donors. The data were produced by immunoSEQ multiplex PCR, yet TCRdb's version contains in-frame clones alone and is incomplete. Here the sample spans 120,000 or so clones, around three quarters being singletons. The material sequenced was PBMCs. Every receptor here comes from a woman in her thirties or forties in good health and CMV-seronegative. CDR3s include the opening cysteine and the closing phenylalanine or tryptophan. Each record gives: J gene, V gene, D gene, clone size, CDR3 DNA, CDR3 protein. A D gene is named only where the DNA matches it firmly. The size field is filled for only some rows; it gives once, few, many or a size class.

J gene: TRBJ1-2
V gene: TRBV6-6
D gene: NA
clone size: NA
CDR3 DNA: TGTGCCAGCAGTTACTCCTCCCCAGACTATGGCTACACCTTC
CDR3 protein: CASSYSSPDYGYTF

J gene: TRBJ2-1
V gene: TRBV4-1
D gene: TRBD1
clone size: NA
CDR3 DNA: TGCGCCAGCAGCCGATTACAGGGGCCCCTCTCCTACAATGAGCAGTTCTTC
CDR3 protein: CASSRLQGPLSYNEQFF

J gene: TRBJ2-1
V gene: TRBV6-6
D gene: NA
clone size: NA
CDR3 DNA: TGTGCCAGCGGGCGGGACTACAATGAGCAGTTCTTC
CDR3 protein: CASGRDYNEQFF

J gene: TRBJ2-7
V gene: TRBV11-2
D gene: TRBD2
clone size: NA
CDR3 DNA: TGTGCCAGCAGCTTCAGGGGCGCCGGGACTAGCGTATTCTCCTACGAGCAGTACTTC
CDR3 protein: CASSFRGAGTSVFSYEQYF

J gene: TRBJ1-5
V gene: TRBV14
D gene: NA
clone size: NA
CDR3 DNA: TGTGCCAGCAGCCGGACTAATAGCAATCAGCCCCAGCATTTT
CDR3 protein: CASSRTNSNQPQHF

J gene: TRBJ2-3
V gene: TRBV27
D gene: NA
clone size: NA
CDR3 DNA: TGTGCCAGCAGGAAGCTGAGCACAGATACGCAGTATTTT
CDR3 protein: CASRKLSTDTQYF

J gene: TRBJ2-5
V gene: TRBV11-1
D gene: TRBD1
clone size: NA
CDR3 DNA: TGTGCCAGCAGCTTAGATCGGACAGGGGAGACCCAGTACTTC
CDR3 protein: CASSLDRTGETQYF

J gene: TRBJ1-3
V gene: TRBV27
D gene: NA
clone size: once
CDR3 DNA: TGTGCCAGCAGTGCCCCCGACGGGTACTCTGGAAACACCATATATTTT
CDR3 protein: CASSAPDGYSGNTIYF

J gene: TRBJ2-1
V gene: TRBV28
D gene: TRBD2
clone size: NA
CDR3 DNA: TGTGCCAGCAGTTATACGGGAGGTACCTACAATGAGCAGTTCTTC
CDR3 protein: CASSYTGGTYNEQFF

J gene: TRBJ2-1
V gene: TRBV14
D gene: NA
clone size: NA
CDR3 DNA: TGTGCCAGCAGCAAAGGGTATATGCGCGGTGAGCAGTTCTTC
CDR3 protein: CASSKGYMRGEQFF

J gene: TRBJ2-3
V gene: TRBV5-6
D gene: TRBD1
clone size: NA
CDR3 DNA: TGTGCCAGCGGATTGACAGGGCCCACAGATACGCAGTATTTT
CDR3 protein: CASGLTGPTDTQYF

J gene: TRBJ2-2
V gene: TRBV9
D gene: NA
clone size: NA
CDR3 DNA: TGTGCCAGCAGCGGGAGGGAAATAGCGACCACCGGGGAGCTGTTTTTT
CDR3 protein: CASSGREIATTGELFF

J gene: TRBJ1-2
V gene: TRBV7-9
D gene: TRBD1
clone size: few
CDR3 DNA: TGTGCCAGCAGCTTAGAACCAAAGGGACAGCTCTATGGCTACACCTTC
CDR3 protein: CASSLEPKGQLYGYTF

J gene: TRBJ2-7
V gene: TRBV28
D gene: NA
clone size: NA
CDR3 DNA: TGTGCCAGCAGTGGACTAAGACTAGTTGGTATCTACGAGCAGTACTTC
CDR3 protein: CASSGLRLVGIYEQYF

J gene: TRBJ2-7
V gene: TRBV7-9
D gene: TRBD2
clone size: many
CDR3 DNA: TGTGCCAGCAGCTCGACAAGACTAGCCCTAGCACAGTACTTC
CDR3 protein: CASSSTRLALAQYF

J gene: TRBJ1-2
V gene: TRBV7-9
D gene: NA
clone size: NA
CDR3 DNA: TGTGCCAGCAGCCCAGAAGTCGGCTACACCTTC
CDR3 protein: CASSPEVGYTF

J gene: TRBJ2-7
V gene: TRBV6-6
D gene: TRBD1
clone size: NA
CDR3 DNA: TGTGCCAGCAGTTACGGGGGACAGACCTACGAGCAGTACTTC
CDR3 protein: CASSYGGQTYEQYF

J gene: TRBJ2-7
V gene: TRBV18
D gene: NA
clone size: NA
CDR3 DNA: TGTGCCAGCTCACCATCTACAAACTACAACGAGCAGTACTTC
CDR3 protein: CASSPSTNYNEQYF

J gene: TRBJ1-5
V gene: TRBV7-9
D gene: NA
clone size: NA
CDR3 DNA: TGTTCCAGCAGCTCAGGATTGGTTAGCAATCAGCCCCAGCATTTT
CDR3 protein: CSSSSGLVSNQPQHF

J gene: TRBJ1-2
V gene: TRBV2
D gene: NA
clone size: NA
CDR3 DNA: TGTGCCAGCAGCCCGTTTCGGGGGGACGGTGGCTACACCTTC
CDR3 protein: CASSPFRGDGGYTF

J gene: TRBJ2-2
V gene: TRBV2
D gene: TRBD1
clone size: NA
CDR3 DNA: TGTGCCAGCAAGCAGGGGGACACCGGGGAGCTGTTTTTT
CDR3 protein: CASKQGDTGELFF

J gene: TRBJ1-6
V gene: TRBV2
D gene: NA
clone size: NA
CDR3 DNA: TGTGCCAGCAGTGGAGGAACAGGTCAATCACCCCTCCACTTT
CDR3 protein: CASSGGTGQSPLHF

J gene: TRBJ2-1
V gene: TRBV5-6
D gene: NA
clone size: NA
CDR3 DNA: TGTGCCAGCAGCTTGGTGGGCGTCAGCTCCTACAATGAGCAGTTCTTC
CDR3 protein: CASSLVGVSSYNEQFF

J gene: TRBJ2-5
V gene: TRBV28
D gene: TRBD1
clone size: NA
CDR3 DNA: TGTGCCAGCAGTTCGCCGGGACAGGGCGAGACCCAGTACTTC
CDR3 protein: CASSSPGQGETQYF

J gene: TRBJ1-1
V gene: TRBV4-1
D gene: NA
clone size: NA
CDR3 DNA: TGCGCCAGCAGCCACCGCGCGGGGCTGAACACTGAAGCTTTCTTT
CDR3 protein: CASSHRAGLNTEAFF

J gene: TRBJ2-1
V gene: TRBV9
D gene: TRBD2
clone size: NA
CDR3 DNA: TGTGCCAGCAGCTTCGGACTAGCGGGAGGGCCAGGTGGGTGGAATGAGCAGTTCTTC
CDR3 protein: CASSFGLAGGPGGWNEQFF